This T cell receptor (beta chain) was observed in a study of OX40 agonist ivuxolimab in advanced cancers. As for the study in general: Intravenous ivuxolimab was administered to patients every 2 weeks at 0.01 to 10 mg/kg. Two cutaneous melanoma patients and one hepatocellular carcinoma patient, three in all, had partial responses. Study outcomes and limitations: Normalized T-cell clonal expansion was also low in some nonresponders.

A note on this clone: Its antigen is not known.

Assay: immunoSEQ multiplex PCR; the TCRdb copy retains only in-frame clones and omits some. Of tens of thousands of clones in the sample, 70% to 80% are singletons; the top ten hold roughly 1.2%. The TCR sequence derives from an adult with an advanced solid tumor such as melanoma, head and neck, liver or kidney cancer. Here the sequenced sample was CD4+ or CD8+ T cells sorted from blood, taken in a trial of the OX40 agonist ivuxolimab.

The CDR3 is CSVASSGGPTYEQYF. The CDR3 DNA sequence: TGCAGCGTCGCCTCTAGCGGGGGCCCGACCTACGAGCAGTACTTC. This chain links TRBV29-1 with TRBJ2-7, with 10 bases fitting TRBD2. Germline CDR1 and CDR2: SQVTM and ANQGSEA. The CDR3 runs to 15 residues. V trimming: 6 bases; J trimming: 2 bases; junction bases outside the gene matches: 10.